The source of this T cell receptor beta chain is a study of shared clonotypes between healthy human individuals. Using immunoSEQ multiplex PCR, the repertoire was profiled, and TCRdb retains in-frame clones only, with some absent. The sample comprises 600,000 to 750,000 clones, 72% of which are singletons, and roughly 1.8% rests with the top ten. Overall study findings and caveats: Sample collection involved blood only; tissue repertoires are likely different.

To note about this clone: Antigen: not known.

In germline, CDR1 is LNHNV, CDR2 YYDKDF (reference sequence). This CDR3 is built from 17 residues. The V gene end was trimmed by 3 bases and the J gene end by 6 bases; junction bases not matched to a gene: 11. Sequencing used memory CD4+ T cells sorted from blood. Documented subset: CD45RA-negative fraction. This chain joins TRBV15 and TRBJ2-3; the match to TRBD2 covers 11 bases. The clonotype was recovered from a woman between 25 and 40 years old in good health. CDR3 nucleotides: TGTGCCACCAGCAGTTATGGGACTAGCGGACATGGGGATACGCAGTATTTT. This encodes CATSSYGTSGHGDTQYF.